The 10 T cell receptor beta chains below were found in one sample sequenced in a study of long-term antiretroviral therapy in people with HIV. Version v3.0 of the immunoSEQ assay was performed at survey level. Measured with immunoSEQ multiplex PCR; TCRdb has only the in-frame clones, and not every one. In the table there are approximately 24,000 clones, 80% to 90% of which are singletons. The sample here was unsorted PBMCs, taken 1.8 years before starting antiretroviral therapy. These receptor sequences come from a man aged 50 or older with HIV.

This chain joins TRBV6-1 and TRBJ2-7, with TRBD1 as a possible D gene (6 bases). CDR1 and CDR2 (germline): MNHNS, SASEGT. Trimming removed 6 bases at V and 0 bases at J, with 15 bases between. This CDR3 is 15 amino acids long. CDR3 sequence (DNA): TGTGCCAGCAGGTATACAGGGTTGAGCTCCTACGAGCAGTACTTC. This sequence encodes CASRYTGLSSYEQYF.

J is TRBJ2-7 and V is TRBV19, with D hard to call. Germline V lookup: CDR1 LNHDA, CDR2 SQIVND (reference sequence). The CDR3 spans 10 residues. The V end lost 8 bases, the J end lost 4 bases, and 6 bases lay between the germline ends. The CDR3 loop reads CASYVYEQYF. The CDR3 coding sequence is TGTGCCAGTTACGTTTACGAGCAGTACTTC.

This clone was counted once. The V and J genes are TRBV5-1 and TRBJ1-3, with D tentatively TRBD1 (5 bases). The CDR3 runs 14 residues. Germline V gene sequence: CDR1 SGHRS, CDR2 YFSETQ. The V end lost 4 bases, the J end lost 2 bases, and 10 bases lay between the germline ends. CDR3 sequence (DNA): TGCGCCAGCAGCGCAGGGCAAACTGGAAACACCATATATTTT. Protein: CASSAGQTGNTIYF.

This chain joins TRBV2 and TRBJ1-4; D is unclear. From germline, CDR1 is SNHLY and CDR2 FYNNEI. Trimming left V 7 bases short and J 1 base short, with 10 bases between. CDR3 length: 14 amino acids. The CDR3 is CASIQSGTNEKLFF. The DNA for the CDR3 is TGTGCCAGCATTCAAAGCGGAACTAATGAAAAACTGTTTTTT.

The chain's CDR3 is CASAGGNSYNEQFF. The CDR3 DNA sequence: TGCGCCAGCGCCGGCGGGAACTCCTACAATGAGCAGTTCTTC. The chain joins TRBV5-1 to TRBJ2-1; a weak D match, TRBD2 (6 bases). The CDR3 has 14 residues. The germline V gene has CDR1 SGHRS and CDR2 YFSETQ. With 7 bases removed from V and 0 bases from J, the gap between germline ends came to 11 bases.

The chain links TRBV28 to TRBJ1-1, with D unresolved. Germline values: CDR1 MDHEN, CDR2 SYDVKM. V was pared by 9 bases and J by 7 bases, with 12 bases between. The CDR3 contains 11 residues. The DNA of the CDR3 is TGTGCCAGTAACAACCCAGTTGAAGCTTTCTTT. Translated, it gives CASNNPVEAFF.

The rearrangement joins TRBV30 to TRBJ2-7; 9 nucleotides agree with TRBD1. Germline CDR1 reads GTSNPN; CDR2 reads SVGIG (reference sequence). After removal of 5 bases from V and 9 bases from J, the junction contained 5 bases not matched to a gene. This CDR3 comprises 11 residues. The CDR3 region has the DNA TGTGCCTGGGGACAGGGGTCCGGGCAGTACTTC. Translation gives CAWGQGSGQYF.

The V call is TRBV14, the J call TRBJ2-7; D gene unclear. Germline CDR1 is SGHDN and CDR2 is FVKESK. This CDR3 region has 15 residues. Trimming took 6 bases from V and 0 from J, leaving 15 bases between them. CDR3 in amino acids: CASSEWVGSSYEQYF. The CDR3 DNA reads TGTGCCAGCAGTGAGTGGGTAGGAAGCTCCTACGAGCAGTACTTC.

This clone was seen only a few times. The chain is built from TRBV27 and TRBJ1-5; D is ambiguous. The CDR3 runs to 12 residues. The germline CDR1 and CDR2 sequences are MNHEY and SMNVEV (reference sequence). The germline V and J ends were trimmed by 5 bases and 5 bases, with 7 bases remaining between them. The CDR3 DNA follows: TGTGCCAGCAGTCCCTCCGATCAGCCCCAGCATTTT. Translated, it gives CASSPSDQPQHF.

The CDR3 reads CASSRTLGANEKLFF. The CDR3 DNA follows: TGTGCCAGCAGTAGGACACTTGGGGCTAATGAAAAACTGTTTTTT. This chain joins TRBV2 and TRBJ1-4; possible D gene TRBD1, 5 bases. V was clipped by 5 bases and J by 3 bases, with 13 bases between them. This CDR3 region has 15 residues. Germline V lookup: CDR1 SNHLY, CDR2 FYNNEI.